This T cell receptor beta chain was found in a study of PD-1 blockade in mismatch repair-deficient tumors (dated by TCRdb to between 2016 and 2019). Broadly, across the study: Between late 2013 and September 2016, the trial enrolled roughly 85 consecutive patients with 12 mismatch repair-deficient cancer types, every one of whom had been previously treated and was progressing. Tumor-associated T cell clones were tracked in the peripheral blood of patients responding to PD-1 blockade by deep sequencing of TCR CDR3 regions. Findings and caveats that apply to the study as a whole: Tumor-resident clones, often undetectable in blood before treatment, expanded rapidly after pembrolizumab and then contracted, generally before radiologic responses.

Mismatch repair deficiency in every enrolled patient was established by polymerase chain reaction or immunohistochemistry. TCR sequencing was carried out for three patients who responded to pembrolizumab therapy. In the phase II trial, pembrolizumab PD-1 blockade was tested prospectively in advanced mismatch repair-deficient cancers, no matter which tissue of origin the cancers came from. Peripheral blood T cell samples were collected serially, before PD-1 blockade began and at several time points afterward. Blood sampling time points were reported as weeks after the first dose of pembrolizumab. About this clone itself: What antigen it recognizes has not been identified. Base qualities are not provided; no much larger clone lies one nucleotide away.

Spanning cysteine to phenylalanine, the CDR3 consists of 20 amino acids. Kept here is only the CDR3 DNA, which spans 60 bases and is read in frame from base 1. The junction shows trimming of 3 bases on V and 0 bases on J, and the gene matches do not reach 16 bases of it. Per the germline V gene, LGHNT is the CDR1 and FRNRAP is the CDR2. The library was built by means of the immunoSEQ multiplex PCR assay. TCRdb's version of the immuneACCESS table is confined to in-frame rearrangements and falls short of the full clone set. An unresolved V gene accounts for under half of the shortfall where checked; the remainder is of unknown origin. The sample yields about 34,000 clones; 80% were counted once. The ten largest clones add up to under 3.5% of the sample.

The input for sequencing was PBMCs, taken less than 7 weeks after starting pembrolizumab. This chain joins TRBV12-5 to TRBJ1-3; 8 bases in between match TRBD1. The source is an adult with mismatch repair-deficient cancer. Here is the DNA: TGTGCTAGTGGTTTCTCATCGAATACAGGGGGACAATCCTCTGGAAACACCATATATTTT. Protein translation: CASGFSSNTGGQSSGNTIYF.